The 14 T cell receptor beta chains in this list originate from one sample, sequenced in a study of T cells in Graves' hyperthyroidism and ophthalmopathy. The CDR3 regions of TCR beta were amplified from RNA transcripts. The HTBI primer set was used in a first-round RT-PCR of the TCR CDR3. TCRdb processed the multiplex PCR reads anew with MiXCR; each CDR3 protein has one entry. The data contain roughly 570,000 distinct CDR3 sequences, roughly 14% of them seen just once; the ten biggest clones take up approximately 7.4%. The sequenced material came from blood. These TCRs come from a woman aged 25 to 45 with Graves' hyperthyroidism.

This clonotype was counted many times. The chain couples TRBV11-2 to TRBJ2-1; the D gene is possibly TRBD1 (6 bases). Trimming took 8 bases from V and 2 from J, leaving 13 bases between them. CDR3 length: 14 amino acids. From germline, CDR1 is SGHAT and CDR2 FQNNGV. The CDR3 reads CASAGDIAYNEQFF. The CDR3 region has the DNA TGTGCCAGCGCCGGGGACATCGCCTACAATGAGCAGTTCTTC.

The chain is built from TRBV7-9 and TRBJ1-4; 8 bases agree with TRBD1. Germline values: CDR1 SEHNR, CDR2 FQNEAQ (reference sequence). CDR3 length: 13 residues. The junction had 1 base not matched to a gene; V was cut back by 3 bases and J by 7 bases. CDR3 sequence reads: CASSFTGGEKLFF. In nucleotides, the CDR3 is TGTGCCAGCAGCTTTACAGGGGGTGAAAAACTGTTTTTT.

The sample holds many counts of this clonotype. The chain uses TRBV10-2 and TRBJ2-2; 12 nucleotides line up with TRBD2. J lost 5 bases, V lost 7 bases, and 11 bases had no gene match. The germline V gene encodes CDR1 WSHSY and CDR2 SAAADI. The CDR3 extends over 17 amino acids. The CDR3 here is CASTGTSGFSLTGELFF. In DNA, the CDR3 is TGCGCCAGCACAGGGACTAGCGGGTTTAGCCTTACCGGGGAGCTGTTTTTT.

This clonotype was seen at least ten times. The CDR3 DNA reads TGTGCCAGCAGTTCGGGGGGCTTCACGAGAGGAAACACCATATATTTT. It translates to CASSSGGFTRGNTIYF. The rearrangement links TRBV28 to TRBJ1-3; D is perhaps TRBD1 (6 bases). Trimming pared 4 bases from V and 4 bases from J, leaving 17 bases between. Per the germline V gene, CDR1 is MDHEN and CDR2 is SYDVKM. This CDR3 comprises 16 residues.

This clonotype was seen more than once but under ten times. The chain is built from TRBV18 and TRBJ1-1, with D possibly being TRBD1 (5 bases). Per germline, CDR1 KGHSH and CDR2 LQKENI. Trimming cost V 2 bases and J 7 bases, with 11 bases left between them. There are 13 residues in the CDR3. CDR3 coding DNA: TGTGCCAGCTCACCAGAGACAGCCTATGAAGCTTTCTTT. Translating gives CASSPETAYEAFF.

As for this clonotype: With a much larger clone just one base away, this may be a read error. This chain joins TRBV20-1 and TRBJ2-1; 8 bases agree with TRBD2. The CDR3 has 14 amino acids. Germline V lookup: CDR1 DFQATT, CDR2 SNEGSKA (reference sequence). DNA for the CDR3: TGCGGTGCTGACGGGGGGGGGGGGTACAATGAGCAGTTCTTC. Amino acid sequence: CGADGGGGYNEQFF.

This clonotype was recorded a few times. The rearrangement joins TRBV9 to TRBJ1-4; D unclear. This CDR3 region has 14 residues. V lost 3 bases to trimming and J lost 0 bases, with 6 bases between them. Germline V gene data show CDR1 as SGDLS and CDR2 as YYNGEE. CDR3 sequence (DNA): TGTGCCAGCAGCGCCCCTGCAACTAATGAAAAACTGTTTTTT. This translates into CASSAPATNEKLFF. The full variable domain, with the rest looked up from reference TRBV9 and TRBJ1-4, is DSGVTQTPKHLITATGQRVTLRCSPRSGDLSVYWYQQSLDQGLQFLIQYYNGEERAKGNILERFSAQQFPDLHSELNLSSLELGDSALYFCASSAPATNEKLFFGSGTQLSVL.

This clonotype was observed many times. J is TRBJ2-5 and V is TRBV28, with D tentatively TRBD1 (6 bases). Trimming took off 3 bases at V and 2 bases at J, with 13 bases between the two ends. The CDR3 length is 15 residues. Germline CDR1 is MDHEN and CDR2 is SYDVKM. The CDR3 region is CASSFARGMQETQYF. CDR3 nucleotide sequence: TGTGCCAGCAGTTTTGCCAGGGGTATGCAAGAGACCCAGTACTTC.

This clonotype was detected a few times. A read error may account for a junction end that differs from germline. V is TRBV6-1 and J is TRBJ1-3, with D possibly TRBD1 on 5 matching bases. From germline, CDR1 is MNHNS and CDR2 SASEGT. This CDR3 is built from 12 residues. Here the CDR3 reads CASRDKGNAIYF. CDR3 DNA: TGTGCCAGCAGGGACAAGGGAAACGCCATATATTTT.

The chain has TRBV20-1 and TRBJ2-1, with 10 bases aligning to TRBD1. V shed 4 bases and J 0 bases; nucleotides not matched to a gene: 9. The CDR3 is made up of 17 amino acids. Germline CDR1 is DFQATT and CDR2 is SNEGSKA (reference sequence). The CDR3 sequence: CSATRDRGTSSYNEQFF. In DNA, the CDR3 is TGCAGTGCTACCCGGGACAGGGGAACATCCTCCTACAATGAGCAGTTCTTC.

This sequence joins TRBV7-9 and TRBJ1-1, with D perhaps matching TRBD1 (6 bases). CDR3 size: 15 residues. Per germline, CDR1 SEHNR and CDR2 FQNEAQ (reference sequence). Trimming took off 7 bases at V and 2 bases at J, with 17 bases between the two ends. CDR3 amino acids: CASNGGGRGNTEAFF. The CDR3, as DNA: TGTGCCAGCAATGGGGGGGGCAGGGGAAACACTGAAGCTTTCTTT.

This clonotype was picked up a small number of times. The chain recombines TRBV19 with TRBJ1-2; perhaps TRBD1 as D (5 bases). Germline values: CDR1 LNHDA, CDR2 SQIVND (reference sequence). There are 16 residues in the CDR3. V lost 0 bases and J lost 5, with 16 bases in between. CDR3 sequence: CASSIDWQGSGYGYTF. DNA for the CDR3: TGTGCCAGTAGTATAGACTGGCAGGGATCGGGGTATGGCTACACCTTC.

This clonotype was seen a handful of times. The chain uses TRBV18 and TRBJ2-7, with D possibly being TRBD2 (5 bases). Trimming removed 2 bases from V and 4 bases from J, with 15 bases in between. Germline assignment: CDR1 KGHSH and CDR2 LQKENI. The length of the CDR3 is 15 residues. This chain's CDR3 is CASSPSLIGEYEQYF. The CDR3 bases are TGTGCCAGCTCACCATCCCTGATTGGGGAGTACGAGCAGTACTTC.

With respect to this clonotype: This may be a read error: a much more frequent sequence differs by one nucleotide. The V gene is TRBV20-1, the J gene TRBJ1-6; D gene unclear. This CDR3 contains 10 residues. CDR1 and CDR2 (germline): DFQATT, SNEGSKA (reference sequence). CDR3: CSARGSSLHF. The CDR3 region has the DNA TGCAGTGCTAGAGGTTCATCCCTCCACTTT.